A selection of T cell receptor beta chains follows, all from one sample in a study of cytomegalovirus exposure and HLA in healthy donors. TCRdb's table, derived via immunoSEQ multiplex PCR, lists solely in-frame clones and lacks some. This sample has some 150,000 clones, with 70% to 85% found just once. Sequencing used PBMCs. All receptors come from a woman aged 50 to 60 in good health and CMV-seropositive. Each CDR3 is given with its conserved first and last residue. The D gene is left open where the match is weak. Clone size is shown for a subset of rows, as once, few, many or a class of expanded clone.

clone_size: NA
d_call: NA
cdr3_length: 13
v_call: TRBV2
j_call: TRBJ1-4
cdr3_nt: TGTGCCAGCATCCGGGACACAAGGGAAAAACTGTTTTTT
cdr3_aa: CASIRDTREKLFF

clone_size: few
d_call: TRBD1
cdr3_length: 16
v_call: TRBV4-1
j_call: TRBJ1-4
cdr3_nt: TGCGCCAGCAGCCTAAGGGCAGGGGGCACTAATGAAAAACTGTTTTTT
cdr3_aa: CASSLRAGGTNEKLFF

clone_size: NA
d_call: NA
cdr3_length: 15
v_call: TRBV9
j_call: TRBJ1-1
cdr3_nt: TGTGCCAGCAGCGCCCACAGAAATGGGAACACTGAAGCTTTCTTT
cdr3_aa: CASSAHRNGNTEAFF

clone_size: NA
d_call: NA
cdr3_length: 15
v_call: TRBV12-5
j_call: TRBJ2-3
cdr3_nt: TGTGCTAGTGTAGGGCTAGAGGGCTCCACAGATACGCAGTATTTT
cdr3_aa: CASVGLEGSTDTQYF

clone_size: NA
d_call: NA
cdr3_length: 15
v_call: TRBV4-2
j_call: TRBJ1-1
cdr3_nt: TGTGCCAGCAGCCAAGAACAGGGCATAAACACTGAAGCTTTCTTT
cdr3_aa: CASSQEQGINTEAFF

clone_size: NA
d_call: NA
cdr3_length: 13
v_call: TRBV6-4
j_call: TRBJ2-3
cdr3_nt: TGTGCCAGCAGTGACTCTCGTCAGGATACGCAGTATTTT
cdr3_aa: CASSDSRQDTQYF

clone_size: once
d_call: NA
cdr3_length: 15
v_call: TRBV4-1
j_call: TRBJ1-5
cdr3_nt: TGCGCCAGCAGCCGGGAAGGGGTTAGCAATCAGCCCCAGCATTTT
cdr3_aa: CASSREGVSNQPQHF

clone_size: NA
d_call: TRBD2
cdr3_length: 17
v_call: TRBV14
j_call: TRBJ2-3
cdr3_nt: TGTGCCAGCAGCCGCGGGGGAGCGGGGCCAAAATCAGATACGCAGTATTTT
cdr3_aa: CASSRGGAGPKSDTQYF

clone_size: NA
d_call: NA
cdr3_length: 13
v_call: TRBV27
j_call: TRBJ1-1
cdr3_nt: TGTGCCAGCAGTCCCCAGATGAACACTGAAGCTTTCTTT
cdr3_aa: CASSPQMNTEAFF

clone_size: few
d_call: TRBD2
cdr3_length: 17
v_call: TRBV5-1
j_call: TRBJ2-3
cdr3_nt: TGCGCCAGCAGCCGCGGGTGGGTAGCGGGGGGCCGGGATACGCAGTATTTT
cdr3_aa: CASSRGWVAGGRDTQYF

clone_size: NA
d_call: NA
cdr3_length: 16
v_call: TRBV12-5
j_call: TRBJ1-2
cdr3_nt: TGTGCTAGTGGTTTGGCCGCACAGGGACGCCAGGGGGGCTACACCTTC
cdr3_aa: CASGLAAQGRQGGYTF

clone_size: NA
d_call: NA
cdr3_length: 13
v_call: TRBV13
j_call: TRBJ2-7
cdr3_nt: TGTGCCAGCAGCTTTTGGGACACCTACGAGCAGTACTTC
cdr3_aa: CASSFWDTYEQYF

clone_size: NA
d_call: TRBD1
cdr3_length: 15
v_call: TRBV5-5
j_call: TRBJ1-6
cdr3_nt: TGTGCCAGCAGCACACGGGACAGGGGTAATTCACCCCTCCACTTT
cdr3_aa: CASSTRDRGNSPLHF

clone_size: NA
d_call: NA
cdr3_length: 13
v_call: TRBV11-2
j_call: TRBJ2-7
cdr3_nt: TGTGCCAGCAGCCAGGGACTGACCTACGAGCAGTACTTC
cdr3_aa: CASSQGLTYEQYF

clone_size: once
d_call: NA
cdr3_length: 16
v_call: TRBV19
j_call: TRBJ1-5
cdr3_nt: TGTGCCAGTAGCCGAACGGTCAGGGCGGTAGGACAGCCCCAGCATTTT
cdr3_aa: CASSRTVRAVGQPQHF

clone_size: NA
d_call: NA
cdr3_length: 15
v_call: TRBV28
j_call: TRBJ1-2
cdr3_nt: TGTGCCAGCAGCCCTACAGGGATGGGTAACTATGGCTACACCTTC
cdr3_aa: CASSPTGMGNYGYTF

clone_size: few
d_call: NA
cdr3_length: 15
v_call: TRBV4-1
j_call: TRBJ1-1
cdr3_nt: TGCGCCAGCAGCCAAGATGGTTATAGGGGTCAAGAAGCTTTCTTT
cdr3_aa: CASSQDGYRGQEAFF

clone_size: NA
d_call: NA
cdr3_length: 15
v_call: TRBV7-9
j_call: TRBJ2-6
cdr3_nt: TGTGCCAGCAGCCGGGACAACTCTGGGGCCAACGTCCTGACTTTC
cdr3_aa: CASSRDNSGANVLTF

clone_size: NA
d_call: TRBD1
cdr3_length: 16
v_call: TRBV7-8
j_call: TRBJ1-6
cdr3_nt: TGTGCCAGCAGCTTAGAGGGGGACAGGAATAATTCACCCCTCCACTTT
cdr3_aa: CASSLEGDRNNSPLHF

clone_size: NA
d_call: NA
cdr3_length: 11
v_call: TRBV2
j_call: TRBJ2-5
cdr3_nt: TGTGCCAGCGAAGCCCAAGAGACCCAGTACTTC
cdr3_aa: CASEAQETQYF

clone_size: NA
d_call: TRBD1
cdr3_length: 15
v_call: TRBV7-2
j_call: TRBJ2-2
cdr3_nt: TGTGCCAGCGGGACAGACAATTTTAACACCGGGGAGCTGTTTTTT
cdr3_aa: CASGTDNFNTGELFF

clone_size: NA
d_call: NA
cdr3_length: 14
v_call: TRBV19
j_call: TRBJ1-3
cdr3_nt: TGTGCCAGCACCGGGACACTCTCTGGAAACACCATATATTTT
cdr3_aa: CASTGTLSGNTIYF

clone_size: NA
d_call: TRBD1
cdr3_length: 14
v_call: TRBV29-1
j_call: TRBJ2-7
cdr3_nt: TGCAGCGTTGAAGGGACAGGGGACTCCTACGAGCAGTACTTC
cdr3_aa: CSVEGTGDSYEQYF

clone_size: NA
d_call: NA
cdr3_length: 13
v_call: TRBV19
j_call: TRBJ2-7
cdr3_nt: TGTGCCAGTAGTATATCGGTTTTTTACGAGCAGTACTTC
cdr3_aa: CASSISVFYEQYF

clone_size: NA
d_call: TRBD2
cdr3_length: 14
v_call: TRBV4-1
j_call: TRBJ2-1
cdr3_nt: TGCGCCAGCAGCCAAGAACCGGCGGGACTAGCTGCGTTCTTC
cdr3_aa: CASSQEPAGLAAFF

clone_size: NA
d_call: NA
cdr3_length: 12
v_call: TRBV6-6
j_call: TRBJ1-2
cdr3_nt: TGTGCCAGCTTCCAGGGAACCTATGGCTACACCTTC
cdr3_aa: CASFQGTYGYTF

clone_size: NA
d_call: TRBD1
cdr3_length: 13
v_call: TRBV10-2
j_call: TRBJ1-1
cdr3_nt: TGCGCCACCAAAGGACAGGGATATACTGAAGCTTTCTTT
cdr3_aa: CATKGQGYTEAFF

clone_size: NA
d_call: NA
cdr3_length: 14
v_call: TRBV10-3
j_call: TRBJ2-7
cdr3_nt: TGTGCCATCAGTAGCCCAAGTAACGCCTACGAGCAGTACTTC
cdr3_aa: CAISSPSNAYEQYF

clone_size: NA
d_call: TRBD1
cdr3_length: 16
v_call: TRBV19
j_call: TRBJ1-2
cdr3_nt: TGTGCCAGTAGTATGGACCGGACAGGCCGTGATTATGGCTACACCTTC
cdr3_aa: CASSMDRTGRDYGYTF

clone_size: NA
d_call: NA
cdr3_length: 14
v_call: TRBV5-6
j_call: TRBJ1-4
cdr3_nt: TGTGCCAGCACCCGTGGGCCGAATAATGAAAAACTGTTTTTT
cdr3_aa: CASTRGPNNEKLFF

clone_size: once
d_call: NA
cdr3_length: 12
v_call: TRBV4-3
j_call: TRBJ2-1
cdr3_nt: TGCGCCAGCAGCGACAGATACAATGAGCAGTTCTTC
cdr3_aa: CASSDRYNEQFF

clone_size: NA
d_call: TRBD1
cdr3_length: 19
v_call: TRBV19
j_call: TRBJ2-3
cdr3_nt: TGTGCCAGTAGTATAGGAGGAGGGGGGACAGGGCCTATCACAGATACGCAGTATTTT
cdr3_aa: CASSIGGGGTGPITDTQYF

clone_size: NA
d_call: NA
cdr3_length: 14
v_call: TRBV9
j_call: TRBJ1-5
cdr3_nt: TGTGCCAGCAGCGTATCAGGTAGCAATCAGCCCCAGCATTTT
cdr3_aa: CASSVSGSNQPQHF

clone_size: NA
d_call: NA
cdr3_length: 18
v_call: TRBV4-2
j_call: TRBJ1-6
cdr3_nt: TGTGCCAGCAGCCAAGGGTCCCACGGGGGAGGATATAATTCACCCCTCCACTTT
cdr3_aa: CASSQGSHGGGYNSPLHF

clone_size: NA
d_call: TRBD2
cdr3_length: 15
v_call: TRBV6-5
j_call: TRBJ2-7
cdr3_nt: TGTGCCAGCAGTTCCCCTAGCGGCGGGTTCAACGAGCAGTACTTC
cdr3_aa: CASSSPSGGFNEQYF

clone_size: NA
d_call: NA
cdr3_length: 16
v_call: TRBV19
j_call: TRBJ2-1
cdr3_nt: TGTGCCAGTAGTATATCTCTAAGCGCTGGTTCCAATGAGCAGTTCTTC
cdr3_aa: CASSISLSAGSNEQFF

clone_size: NA
d_call: NA
cdr3_length: 14
v_call: TRBV6-1
j_call: TRBJ1-6
cdr3_nt: TGTGCCAGCAGTGAACGGTGGAGTAATTCACCCCTCCACTTT
cdr3_aa: CASSERWSNSPLHF

clone_size: NA
d_call: NA
cdr3_length: 13
v_call: TRBV10-3
j_call: TRBJ2-7
cdr3_nt: TGTGCCATCAGCCAGGGTACAATCTACGAGCAGTACTTC
cdr3_aa: CAISQGTIYEQYF

clone_size: NA
d_call: TRBD1
cdr3_length: 14
v_call: TRBV30
j_call: TRBJ1-2
cdr3_nt: TGTGCCTGGAGGAACGACAGGGGGGACTATGGCTACACCTTC
cdr3_aa: CAWRNDRGDYGYTF